This TCR beta chain was captured in a study of Ad26.COV2.S vaccination and SARS-CoV-2 variants. Study context: Donor got 5x10^10 or 1x10^11 viral particles of Ad26.COV2.S. Study results and caveats: People who got the vaccine or the placebo had similar non-spike TCR breadth.

Germline V lookup: CDR1 SGHRS, CDR2 YFSETQ. The CDR3 is 13 amino acids. V shed 6 bases and J shed 0 bases, with 10 bases lying between them. Treatment specified: roughly 18 received Ad26.COV2.S at low or high dose, single or two shots; about 5 received placebo; per-sample allocation not given. Collection of samples fell on day 63 after the first vaccine or placebo injection. Based in Boston, the donor was an adult of 18-55 years. Vaccination used an Ad26 vector expressing Wuhan-strain SARS-CoV-2 spike. Sequenced by immunoSEQ multiplex PCR; TCRdb stores in-frame clones only, minus some. The sample has around 450,000 clones, roughly 87% seen once. Concerning this clone: What it binds is not known.

This receptor was obtained from a person aged 18-60 years who received the Ad26.COV2.S COVID-19 vaccine or a placebo. The rearrangement joins TRBV5-1 to TRBJ2-7; the D is unclear. The source material was peripheral blood, sampled in a trial of Ad26.COV2.S vaccine versus placebo. CDR3 in DNA: TGCGCCAGCAAGCCCGACACCTCCTACGAGCAGTACTTC. Amino acid sequence: CASKPDTSYEQYF.